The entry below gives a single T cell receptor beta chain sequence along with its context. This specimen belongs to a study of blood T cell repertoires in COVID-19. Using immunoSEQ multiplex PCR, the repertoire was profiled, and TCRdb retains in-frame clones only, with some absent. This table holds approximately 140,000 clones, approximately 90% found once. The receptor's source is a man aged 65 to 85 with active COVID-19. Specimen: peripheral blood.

The CDR3 spells CASSYSSGQGNQPQHF. In DNA, the CDR3 is TGTGCCAGCAGTTACTCGTCGGGACAGGGCAATCAGCCCCAGCATTTT. The V and J genes are TRBV6-6 and TRBJ1-5, with 8 positions matching TRBD1. This CDR3 is built from 16 residues. Losses at the gene ends were 0 bases for V and 2 bases for J; bases not matched to a gene: 3. The germline V gene has CDR1 MNHNY and CDR2 SVGAGI (reference sequence).